This TCR beta chain was sequenced in a study of T cell responses to AZD1222 COVID-19 vaccine. Study-wide results and caveats: Sampled repertoires all dated from after the peak T cell response. Two AZD1222 doses significantly raised spike-specific TCR breadth and depth over controls.

Some clones are missing from TCRdb's copy, which holds only in-frame ones; the method was immunoSEQ multiplex PCR. The table lists under 200,000 clones, about nine tenths of them singletons, with 1.5% in the top ten. This clone appeared once. No antigen is known for it. The CDR3 is made up of 16 amino acids. Trimming removed 0 bases from V and 4 bases from J; junction bases left unmatched: 5. Germline V gene data show CDR1 as LGHNA and CDR2 as YSLEER. Sequenced here: peripheral blood, sampled on day 0 of AZD1222 vaccination. This sequence originates from an adult in good health. The gene calls are TRBV4-3 and TRBJ1-3; 8 bases match TRBD1. This chain's CDR3 is CASSQDTRQGGNTIYF. The CDR3, as DNA: TGCGCCAGCAGCCAAGATACGCGACAGGGGGGAAACACCATATATTTT.